Presented here are 16 T cell receptor beta chains from one specimen sequenced in a study of cytomegalovirus exposure and HLA in healthy donors (dated by TCRdb to 2017 to 2019). Library method: the immunoSEQ multiplex PCR assay. For the multiplex PCR, a mixture combining 60 forward primers for TCR Vbeta segments and 13 reverse primers for TCR Jbeta segments was used. TCRdb's version of the immuneACCESS table is confined to in-frame rearrangements and falls short of the full clone set. An unresolved V gene accounts for under half of the shortfall where checked; the remainder is of unknown origin. Here the sample has 150,000 to 200,000 clones; about 80% occur a single time. Jointly, the top ten make up roughly 0.99% of the sample. Sequenced material: PBMCs. Receptor source: a middle-aged woman in good health and CMV-seronegative.

The chain combines TRBV9 with TRBJ1-2; no definite D call. The CDR3 contains 17 residues. V was shortened by 4 bases and J by 3 bases, with 22 bases between the two germline ends. Germline V gene lookup returns CDR1 SGDLS and CDR2 YYNGEE. CDR3 region: CASSPLNEVIADYGYTF. The DNA for the CDR3 is TGTGCCAGCAGCCCATTGAATGAGGTAATAGCGGACTATGGCTACACCTTC.

The chain joins TRBV29-1 to TRBJ1-1; weak D call: TRBD1 (5 bases). The CDR3 extends over 15 amino acids. Germline CDR1 SQVTM, CDR2 ANQGSEA. Trimming pared 3 bases from V and 0 bases from J, leaving 14 bases between. CDR3 sequence (DNA): TGCAGCGTTGAGGGGGGGGACTACATGAACACTGAAGCTTTCTTT. It codes for CSVEGGDYMNTEAFF.

This clone has just a few counts. The chain joins TRBV6-6 to TRBJ1-1; TRBD1 matches 11 bases. This CDR3 contains 16 residues. Germline trimming cut 4 bases from V and 5 bases from J; bases unmatched to any gene: 9. The germline V gene encodes CDR1 MNHNY and CDR2 SVGAGI (reference sequence). This CDR3 is CASSSGQGALITEAFF. In DNA, the CDR3 is TGTGCCAGCAGTTCTGGACAGGGGGCCCTTATAACTGAAGCTTTCTTT.

The table lists this clone with a count of one. The chain employs TRBV5-1 and TRBJ1-6; 12 bases are shared with TRBD1. The CDR3 runs to 15 residues. With 6 bases clipped from V and 10 bases from J, the junction kept 8 bases outside the gene matches. Germline loops: CDR1 SGHRS, CDR2 YFSETQ. Written as DNA, the CDR3 is TGCGCCAGCACCGTAGGGACAGGGGGCCGGTCACCCCTCCACTTT. This encodes CASTVGTGGRSPLHF.

This clone was seen only a few times. The chain recombines TRBV15 with TRBJ2-3; 14 positions match TRBD2. The CDR3 runs 16 residues. CDR1 is LNHNV, CDR2 YYDKDF, per germline (reference sequence). The trim removed 3 bases at V and 6 bases at J, leaving 5 bases unmatched. The CDR3: CATSRDGLAGGDTQYF. CDR3 coding DNA: TGTGCCACCAGCAGGGACGGACTAGCGGGAGGCGATACGCAGTATTTT.

CDR3 nucleotide sequence: TGTGCCAGCAGCTGGACAGGGGCTCCCTCCTACGAGCAGTACTTC. It encodes CASSWTGAPSYEQYF. The gene calls are TRBV5-5 and TRBJ2-7; 9 positions match TRBD1. V gave up 3 bases and J gave up 0 bases; unmatched junction bases: 4. Germline V gene sequence: CDR1 SGHKS, CDR2 YYEKEE (reference sequence). CDR3 length: 15 residues.

The rearrangement uses TRBV30 and TRBJ2-1, with D tentatively TRBD2 (5 bases). V lost 4 bases, J lost 6 bases, and 13 bases lay in between. CDR1 is GTSNPN and CDR2 is SVGIG in the germline V gene (reference sequence). This CDR3 comprises 13 residues. CDR3 sequence: CAWNREVGNEQFF. The CDR3 region has the DNA TGTGCCTGGAACCGGGAAGTGGGCAATGAGCAGTTCTTC.

V is TRBV2 and J is TRBJ1-2; D is perhaps TRBD1 (5 bases). V lost 7 bases, J lost 12 bases, and 18 bases lay in between. This CDR3 comprises 12 residues. The V gene's germline CDR1 is SNHLY and CDR2 FYNNEI. Here the CDR3 reads CASTQGEIRNTF. In DNA form, the CDR3 reads TGTGCCAGCACCCAGGGTGAGATTAGGAACACCTTC.

J is TRBJ2-1 and V is TRBV7-2; 10 bases align to TRBD2. This CDR3 contains 17 residues. Trimming took 2 bases from V and 8 from J; bases not matched to a gene: 12. CDR1 and CDR2 from the germline V gene are SGHTA and FQGNSA. The CDR3 is CASSLRLAGLRGDEQFF. CDR3 sequence (DNA): TGTGCCAGCAGCTTACGACTAGCGGGCCTTAGAGGGGATGAGCAGTTCTTC.

This clone was observed a handful of times. The rearrangement links TRBV28 to TRBJ1-1; perhaps TRBD1 as D (5 bases). The V end was cut by 3 bases, the J end by 13 bases, with 15 bases between. The germline V gene encodes CDR1 MDHEN and CDR2 SYDVKM. This CDR3 is 12 amino acids long. CDR3: CASSLARLGGFF. Here the CDR3 DNA reads TGTGCCAGCAGTTTGGCCAGGTTGGGGGGTTTCTTT.

The chain carries TRBV7-9 and TRBJ2-3, with TRBD1 identical over 8 bases. The CDR3 sequence is 15 residues long. CDR1 SEHNR and CDR2 FQNEAQ come from the germline V gene (reference sequence). With 4 bases clipped from V and 4 bases from J, the junction kept 7 bases outside the gene matches. CDR3 amino acids: CASSSDRVLADTQYF. CDR3 nucleotide sequence: TGTGCCAGCAGCTCGGACAGGGTCCTTGCAGATACGCAGTATTTT.

The chain links TRBV11-3 to TRBJ2-7, with a tentative D call TRBD1 (6 bases). Trimming pared 1 base from V and 0 bases from J, leaving 10 bases between. Germline CDR1 and CDR2: SGHNT and YENEEA. This CDR3 contains 15 residues. The CDR3 loop reads CASSLVWDTSYEQYF. Here the CDR3 DNA reads TGTGCCAGCAGCTTAGTATGGGACACCTCCTACGAGCAGTACTTC.

V gene TRBV2 combines with J gene TRBJ2-2; 8 bases fit TRBD2. V lost 5 bases, J lost 4 bases, and 6 bases stayed unmatched. The CDR3 extends over 15 amino acids. Germline CDR1 reads SNHLY; CDR2 reads FYNNEI. The CDR3 coding sequence is TGTGCCAGCAGTCCCGGGACTAGGCGCACCGGGGAGCTGTTTTTT. Translating it yields CASSPGTRRTGELFF.

The chain couples TRBV29-1 to TRBJ1-2; D uncertain. The CDR3 has 12 residues. The germline gives CDR1 SQVTM, CDR2 ANQGSEA. V dropped 0 bases and J dropped 5 bases, with 7 bases sitting between them. The CDR3 DNA sequence: TGCAGCGTTGAAGAGCGGTCTTATGGCTACACCTTC. Encoded protein: CSVEERSYGYTF.

This clone was picked up one time. The V call is TRBV5-1, the J call TRBJ2-5, with D hard to call. Trimming stripped 0 bases from V and 3 bases from J, with 6 bases between. The germline CDR1 and CDR2 sequences are SGHRS and YFSETQ. The CDR3 spans 13 residues. CDR3 DNA sequence: TGCGCCAGCAGCTTGGTCCAGGAAGAGACCCAGTACTTC. It yields the protein CASSLVQEETQYF.

This chain links TRBV6-6 with TRBJ2-7; TRBD2 matches at 8 bases. CDR3 length: 14 residues. Germline values: CDR1 MNHNY, CDR2 SVGAGI (reference sequence). The J segment lost 2 bases and the V segment lost 10 bases, leaving 10 bases of the junction unmatched. This CDR3 is CATTGGGIAYEQYF. The CDR3 region has the DNA TGTGCCACCACGGGGGGGGGCATCGCCTACGAGCAGTACTTC.